One sample yielded the 7 T cell receptor beta chains listed below, sequenced in a study of T cells in Graves' hyperthyroidism and ophthalmopathy. Researchers took RNA transcripts and amplified the TCR beta CDR3 regions from them. RT-PCR in the first round (using the HTBI primer set) targeted the TCR CDR3. TCRdb called the multiplex PCR reads again in MiXCR, with one record for every CDR3 protein. The table records about 640,000 distinct CDR3 sequences, 45% of them present only once. Sequencing input: peripheral blood or thyroid tissue (not recorded which). These receptors all stem from an adult man with Graves' disease, either hyperthyroidism or ophthalmopathy (not recorded which).

This clonotype was recorded a few times. This chain links TRBV6-5 with TRBJ2-5, with D possibly TRBD1 on 6 matching bases. V gave up 5 bases and J gave up 3 bases, with 10 bases separating them. The CDR3 loop spans 13 amino acids. Per germline, CDR1 MNHEY and CDR2 SVGAGI. The CDR3 region is CASSGQNEETQYF. CDR3 DNA: TGTGCCAGCAGTGGACAGAATGAAGAGACCCAGTACTTC.

In its sample, this clonotype was seen a few times. The chain recombines TRBV7-8 with TRBJ1-5; no clear D gene. The CDR3 consists of 13 residues. V lost 11 bases and J 0 bases, leaving 11 bases between the germline ends. Germline V lookup: CDR1 SGHVS, CDR2 FQNEAQ. The CDR3 DNA sequence: TGTGCCTGGAGTGGCGGTAGCAATCAGCCCCAGCATTTT. This encodes CAWSGGSNQPQHF. Full variable domain (outside the CDR3, taken from reference TRBV7-8 and TRBJ1-5): GAGVSQSPRYKVAKRGQDVALRCDPISGHVSLFWYQQALGQGPEFLTYFQNEAQLDKSGLPSDRFFAERPEGSVSTLKIQRTQQEDSAVYLCAWSGGSNQPQHFGDGTRLSIL.

The sample holds many counts of this clonotype. V gene TRBV7-3 combines with J gene TRBJ1-6; no definite D call. CDR1 is SGHTA and CDR2 is FQGTGA in the germline V gene. CDR3 length: 14 amino acids. V lost 5 bases to trimming and J lost 0 bases, with 5 bases between them. The CDR3 loop reads CASSLNSYNSPLHF. The CDR3 DNA reads as TGTGCCAGCAGCCTTAACTCCTATAATTCACCCCTCCACTTT. Drawing the rest from reference TRBV7-3 and TRBJ1-6, the complete variable domain is GAGVSQTPSNKVTEKGKYVELRCDPISGHTALYWYRQSLGQGPEFLIYFQGTGAADDSGLPNDRFFAVRPEGSVSTLKIQRTERGDSAVYLCASSLNSYNSPLHFGNGTRLTVT.

The chain uses TRBV7-9 and TRBJ1-1, with D possibly matching TRBD1 (5 bases). Germline V gives CDR1 SEHNR, CDR2 FQNEAQ (reference sequence). V was trimmed by 3 bases and J by 4 bases, leaving 15 bases between them. The CDR3 loop spans 15 amino acids. The chain's CDR3 is CASSFRDSGATEAFF. The CDR3, as DNA: TGTGCCAGCAGCTTTCGGGACTCCGGGGCCACTGAAGCTTTCTTT. Complete variable domain (other parts from reference TRBV7-9 and TRBJ1-1): DTGVSQNPRHKITKRGQNVTFRCDPISEHNRLYWYRQTLGQGPEFLTYFQNEAQLEKSRLLSDRFSAERPKGSFSTLEIQRTEQGDSAMYLCASSFRDSGATEAFFGQGTRLTVV.

The sample holds a few counts of this clonotype. The genes are TRBV15 and TRBJ2-5; 7 nucleotides line up with TRBD1. The CDR3 loop spans 14 amino acids. Germline lookup yields CDR1 LNHNV and CDR2 YYDKDF (reference sequence). The trim removed 1 base at V and 5 bases at J, leaving 4 bases unmatched. Here the CDR3 DNA reads TGTGCCACCAGCAGAGTGACACAGGGGGAGACCCAGTACTTC. It encodes CATSRVTQGETQYF.

The chain couples TRBV2 to TRBJ2-7, with 8 bases fitting TRBD2. The junction had 15 bases not matched to a gene; V was cut back by 5 bases and J by 9 bases. This CDR3 spans 15 amino acids. Per germline, CDR1 SNHLY and CDR2 FYNNEI. The chain's CDR3 is CASSLTSGGADTQYF. CDR3 nucleotide sequence: TGTGCCAGCAGTTTAACTAGCGGAGGCGCAGATACGCAGTACTTC.

On this clonotype itself: The CDR3 carries no conserved terminal phenylalanine or tryptophan, so it likely arises from a read error. This chain uses TRBV3-1 with TRBJ1-1; D is perhaps TRBD1 (6 bases). The CDR3 is 15 amino acids. Germline CDR1 is LGHDT and CDR2 is YNNKEL (reference sequence). V lost 5 bases, J lost 3 bases, and 16 bases lay in between. The CDR3 coding sequence is TGTGCCAGCAGCGAAGGGGGGTCTGCGGACACTGAAGCTTTCCTT. Translating gives CASSEGGSADTEAFL.